The entry that follows covers one T cell receptor (beta chain) sequence. The CDR3 consists of 13 residues. Germline trimming cut 2 bases from V and 3 bases from J; bases unmatched to any gene: 2. Per germline, CDR1 SGHRS and CDR2 YFSETQ. This sample is part of a study of blood T cell repertoires in COVID-19. Study in general: T cells, B-cell-depleted T cells, or PBMCs supplied cDNA or gDNA.

The method was immunoSEQ multiplex PCR; TCRdb's version includes in-frame clones alone and lacks a portion of them. The sample includes roughly 450,000 clones, 90% of them seen just once. Cohort placement rested on clinical history that participants reported themselves. Before being deemed recovered, Cohort 3 donors had two negative PCRs, clearance, or symptom resolution. The TCR originated in a man aged 18 to 30 who had recovered from COVID-19. The rearrangement links TRBV5-1 to TRBJ2-7; 7 nucleotides align to TRBD1. What was sequenced was PBMCs or T cells enriched from blood (not recorded which). The CDR3 protein is CASSFQGDYEQYF. The CDR3, as DNA: TGCGCCAGCAGCTTCCAGGGGGACTACGAGCAGTACTTC.